This T cell receptor beta chain originates from a study of blood T cells in healthy people across ages. Study-wide context: When template switching was applied, about one barcoded beta molecule was captured per two T cells.

Per the germline V gene, CDR1 is MNHEY and CDR2 is SMNVEV (reference sequence). Trimming removed 6 bases from V and 0 bases from J; junction bases left unmatched: 7. The CDR3 totals 15 residues. This clonotype was observed a few times. It was with a sample-barcoded 5' primer and a J-beta primer mix that a second PCR of about 6 to 12 cycles was run. Through a template-switch adaptor with 12 random nucleotides, each cDNA molecule received a tag. TCRdb re-analysed the 5' RACE reads in MiXCR, keeping a single row per CDR3 protein. The sample gives 1.6 million or so distinct CDR3 sequences, 30% to 40% of which show up once; over 9% is in the top ten.

Sequencing was performed on blood. The origin of this receptor is a woman aged 25 to 45 in good health. The V gene is TRBV27, the J gene TRBJ2-7; TRBD2 agrees at 8 bases. CDR3 protein: CASSPGLGLSYEQYF. The CDR3 nucleotides are TGTGCCAGCAGCCCGGGACTAGGGCTCTCCTACGAGCAGTACTTC.